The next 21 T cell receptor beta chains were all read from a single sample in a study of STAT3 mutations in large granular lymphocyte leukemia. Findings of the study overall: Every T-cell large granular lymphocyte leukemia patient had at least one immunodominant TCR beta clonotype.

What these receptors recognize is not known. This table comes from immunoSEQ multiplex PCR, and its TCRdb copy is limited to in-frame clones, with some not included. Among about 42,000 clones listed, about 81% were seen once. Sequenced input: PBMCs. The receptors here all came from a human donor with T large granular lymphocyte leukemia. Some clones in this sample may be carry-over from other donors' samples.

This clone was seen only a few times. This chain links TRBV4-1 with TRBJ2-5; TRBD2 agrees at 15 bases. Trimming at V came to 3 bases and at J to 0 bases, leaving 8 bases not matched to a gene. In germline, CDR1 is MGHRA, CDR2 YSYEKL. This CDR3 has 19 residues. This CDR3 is CASSHPGLAGGPNQETQYF. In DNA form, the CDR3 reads TGCGCCAGCAGCCACCCCGGACTAGCGGGGGGGCCCAACCAAGAGACCCAGTACTTC.

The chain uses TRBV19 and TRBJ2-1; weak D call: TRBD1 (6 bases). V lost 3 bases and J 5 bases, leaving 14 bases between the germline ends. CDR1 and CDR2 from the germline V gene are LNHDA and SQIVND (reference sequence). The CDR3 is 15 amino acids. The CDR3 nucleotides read TGTGCCAGTAGTATTTGGTACAGGGAACACAATGAGCAGTTCTTC. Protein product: CASSIWYREHNEQFF. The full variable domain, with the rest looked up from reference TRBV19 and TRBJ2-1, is DGGITQSPKYLFRKEGQNVTLSCEQNLNHDAMYWYRQDPGQGLRLIYYSQIVNDFQKGDIAEGYSVSREKKESFPLTVTSAQKNPTAFYLCASSIWYREHNEQFFGPGTRLTVL.

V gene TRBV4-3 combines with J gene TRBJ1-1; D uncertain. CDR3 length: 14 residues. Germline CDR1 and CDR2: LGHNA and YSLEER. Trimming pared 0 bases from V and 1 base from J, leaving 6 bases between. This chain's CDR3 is CASSQEWGNTEAFF. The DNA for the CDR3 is TGCGCCAGCAGCCAAGAATGGGGGAACACTGAAGCTTTCTTT.

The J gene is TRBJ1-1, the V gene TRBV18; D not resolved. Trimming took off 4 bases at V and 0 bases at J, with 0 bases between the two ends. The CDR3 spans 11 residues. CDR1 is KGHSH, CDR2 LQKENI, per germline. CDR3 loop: CASSLNTEAFF. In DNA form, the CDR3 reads TGTGCCAGCTCACTGAACACTGAAGCTTTCTTT.

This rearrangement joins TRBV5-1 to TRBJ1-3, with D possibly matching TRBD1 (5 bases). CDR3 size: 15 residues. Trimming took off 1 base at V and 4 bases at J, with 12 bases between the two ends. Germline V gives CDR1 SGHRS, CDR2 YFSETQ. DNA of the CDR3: TGCGCCAGCAGCTTGTCTGGGGCATTAGGAAACACCATATATTTT. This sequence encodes CASSLSGALGNTIYF.

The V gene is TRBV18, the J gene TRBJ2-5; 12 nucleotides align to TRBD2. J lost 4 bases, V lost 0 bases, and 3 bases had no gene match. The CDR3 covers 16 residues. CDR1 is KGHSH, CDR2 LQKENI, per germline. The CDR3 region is CASSPPGLAGPETQYF. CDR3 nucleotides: TGTGCCAGCTCACCACCGGGACTAGCGGGCCCAGAGACCCAGTACTTC.

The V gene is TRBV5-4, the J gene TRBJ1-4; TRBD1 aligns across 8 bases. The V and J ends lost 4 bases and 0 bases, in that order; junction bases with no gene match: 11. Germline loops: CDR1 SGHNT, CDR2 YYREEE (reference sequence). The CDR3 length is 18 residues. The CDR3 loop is CASSTGQGGESTNEKLFF. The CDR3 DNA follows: TGTGCCAGCAGCACAGGACAGGGCGGAGAATCAACTAATGAAAAACTGTTTTTT.

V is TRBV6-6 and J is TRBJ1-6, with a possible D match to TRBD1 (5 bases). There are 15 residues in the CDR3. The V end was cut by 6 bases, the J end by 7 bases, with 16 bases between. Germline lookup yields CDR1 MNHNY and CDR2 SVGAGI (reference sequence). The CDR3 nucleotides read TGTGCCAGCAGCTTATCCGGGACGGAGAATTCACCCCTCCACTTT. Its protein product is CASSLSGTENSPLHF.

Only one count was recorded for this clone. CDR3 sequence: CASSLNRFYGYTF. CDR3 bases: TGTGCCAGCAGCTTGAACAGGTTCTATGGCTACACCTTC. The V and J genes are TRBV5-4 and TRBJ1-2, with a tentative D call TRBD1 (5 bases). This CDR3 is 13 amino acids long. V dropped 1 base and J dropped 4 bases, with 8 bases sitting between them. Per germline, CDR1 SGHNT and CDR2 YYREEE (reference sequence).

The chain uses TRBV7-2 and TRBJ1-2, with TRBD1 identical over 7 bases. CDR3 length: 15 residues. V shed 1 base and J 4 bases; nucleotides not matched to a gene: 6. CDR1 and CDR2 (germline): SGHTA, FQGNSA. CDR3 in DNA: TGTGCCAGCAGCTTAGGTGGGACAGTTCCCTATGGCTACACCTTC. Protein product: CASSLGGTVPYGYTF.

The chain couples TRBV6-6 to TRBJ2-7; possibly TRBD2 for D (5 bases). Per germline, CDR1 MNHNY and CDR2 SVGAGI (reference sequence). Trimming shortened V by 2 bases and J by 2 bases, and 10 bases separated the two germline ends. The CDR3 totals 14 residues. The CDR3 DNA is TGTGCCAGCAGTTACGAGGGTTACCCCTACGAGCAGTACGTC. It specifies CASSYEGYPYEQYV.

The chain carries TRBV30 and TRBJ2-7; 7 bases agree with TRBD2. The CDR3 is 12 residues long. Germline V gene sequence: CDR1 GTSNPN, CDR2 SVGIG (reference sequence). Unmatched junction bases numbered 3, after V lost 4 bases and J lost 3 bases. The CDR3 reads CAWIGGGYEQYF. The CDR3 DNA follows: TGTGCCTGGATTGGCGGGGGCTACGAGCAGTACTTC. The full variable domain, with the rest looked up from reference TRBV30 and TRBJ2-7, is SQTIHQWPATLVQPVGSPLSLECTVEGTSNPNLYWYRQAAGRGLQLLFYSVGIGQISSEVPQNLSASRPQDRQFILSSKKLLLSDSGFYLCAWIGGGYEQYFGPGTRLTVT.

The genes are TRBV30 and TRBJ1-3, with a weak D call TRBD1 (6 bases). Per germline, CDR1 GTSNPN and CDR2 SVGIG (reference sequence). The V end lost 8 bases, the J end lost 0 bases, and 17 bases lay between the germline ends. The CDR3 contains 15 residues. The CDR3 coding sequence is TGTGCCGGTATCGGACAGAGGATCTCTGGAAACACCATATATTTT. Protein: CAGIGQRISGNTIYF.

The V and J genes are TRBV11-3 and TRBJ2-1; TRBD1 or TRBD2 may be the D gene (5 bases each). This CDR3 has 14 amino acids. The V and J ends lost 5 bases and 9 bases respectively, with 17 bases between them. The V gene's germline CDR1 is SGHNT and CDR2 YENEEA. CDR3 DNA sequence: TGTGCCAGCAGCCCGGGACGGGCACTTAGTGAGCAGTTCTTC. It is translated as CASSPGRALSEQFF.

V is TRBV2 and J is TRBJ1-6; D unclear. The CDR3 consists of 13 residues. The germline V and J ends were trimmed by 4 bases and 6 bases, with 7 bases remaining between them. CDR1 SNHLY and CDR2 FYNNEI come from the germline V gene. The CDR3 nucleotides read TGTGCCAGCAGTGGTAATATTAATTCACCCCTCCACTTT. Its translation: CASSGNINSPLHF. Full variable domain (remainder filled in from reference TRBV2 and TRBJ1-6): EPEVTQTPSHQVTQMGQEVILRCVPISNHLYFYWYRQILGQKVEFLVSFYNNEISEKSEIFDDQFSVERPDGSNFTLKIRSTKLEDSAMYFCASSGNINSPLHFGNGTRLTVT.

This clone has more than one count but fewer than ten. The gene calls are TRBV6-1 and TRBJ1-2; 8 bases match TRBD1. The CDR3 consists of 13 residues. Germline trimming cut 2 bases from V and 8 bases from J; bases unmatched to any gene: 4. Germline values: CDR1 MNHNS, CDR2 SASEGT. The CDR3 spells CASSEQGARGYTF. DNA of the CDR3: TGTGCCAGCAGTGAACAGGGGGCGCGAGGCTACACCTTC.

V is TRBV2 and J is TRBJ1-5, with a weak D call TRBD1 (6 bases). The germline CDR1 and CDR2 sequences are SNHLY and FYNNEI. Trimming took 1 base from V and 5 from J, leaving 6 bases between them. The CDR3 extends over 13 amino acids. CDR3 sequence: CASSEEGDQPQHF. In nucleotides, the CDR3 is TGTGCCAGCAGTGAAGAGGGGGATCAGCCCCAGCATTTT. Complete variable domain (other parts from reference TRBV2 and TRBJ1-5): EPEVTQTPSHQVTQMGQEVILRCVPISNHLYFYWYRQILGQKVEFLVSFYNNEISEKSEIFDDQFSVERPDGSNFTLKIRSTKLEDSAMYFCASSEEGDQPQHFGDGTRLSIL.

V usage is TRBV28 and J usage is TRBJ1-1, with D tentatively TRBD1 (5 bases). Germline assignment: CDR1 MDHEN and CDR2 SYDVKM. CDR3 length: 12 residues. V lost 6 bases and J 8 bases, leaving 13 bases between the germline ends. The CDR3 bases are TGTGCCAGCAGCATTCAGGGAGCAGAAGCTTTCTTT. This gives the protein CASSIQGAEAFF.

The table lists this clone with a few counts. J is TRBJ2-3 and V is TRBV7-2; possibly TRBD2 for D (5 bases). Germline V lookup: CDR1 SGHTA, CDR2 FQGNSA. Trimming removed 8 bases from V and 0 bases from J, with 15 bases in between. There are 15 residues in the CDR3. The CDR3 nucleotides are TGTGCCAGCCCAGGACTTCCAGGTAGCACAGATACGCAGTATTTT. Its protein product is CASPGLPGSTDTQYF.

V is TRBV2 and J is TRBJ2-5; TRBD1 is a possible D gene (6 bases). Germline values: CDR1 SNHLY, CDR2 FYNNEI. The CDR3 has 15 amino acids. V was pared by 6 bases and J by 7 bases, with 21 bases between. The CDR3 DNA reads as TGTGCCAGCAGCGTGGGACATAGTGAATCCGGGACCCAGTACTTC. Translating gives CASSVGHSESGTQYF.

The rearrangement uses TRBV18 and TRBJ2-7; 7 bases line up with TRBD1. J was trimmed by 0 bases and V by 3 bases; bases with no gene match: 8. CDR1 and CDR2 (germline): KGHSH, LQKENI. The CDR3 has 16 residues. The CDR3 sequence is CASSPPGTVSSYEQYF. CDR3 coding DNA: TGTGCCAGCTCACCTCCGGGGACAGTTAGCTCCTACGAGCAGTACTTC.